The 26 T cell receptor beta chains given below trace back to one sample, sequenced in a study of monozygotic twins with inflammatory bowel disease. One entry per CDR3 protein, without DNA, is what TCRdb gives after re-calling the 5' RACE reads. Its table lists approximately 400,000 distinct CDR3 sequences. Sequences were obtained from blood. The receptors were gathered from a human donor with ulcerative colitis or Crohn's disease, or a healthy co-twin of an affected twin (not recorded which).

The gene calls are TRBV3-1 and TRBJ2-3; the D gene TCRdb calls, TRBD1, cannot be checked with no DNA. CDR1 and CDR2 from the germline V gene are LGHDT and YNNKEL (reference sequence). CDR3 size: 14 residues. CDR3 sequence reads: CASSQPPGKDTQYF.

The J gene is TRBJ2-1, the V gene TRBV19; TCRdb outputs TRBD2, but without DNA this stays unchecked. The CDR3 is 15 amino acids. Germline CDR1 reads LNHDA; CDR2 reads SQIVND (reference sequence). This CDR3 reads CASAPSLSSYNEQFF.

This chain links TRBV27 with TRBJ2-3; TCRdb designates TRBD1, a call that cannot be tested without DNA. Looked up from germline, CDR1 is MNHEY and CDR2 is SMNVEV (reference sequence). The CDR3 contains 14 residues. CDR3 loop: CASIRGRGADTQYF.

This chain links TRBV18 with TRBJ2-4; TCRdb's assignment of TRBD2 cannot be checked, as there is no DNA. CDR3 length: 15 amino acids. Germline loops: CDR1 KGHSH, CDR2 LQKENI. The CDR3 is CASSPGERSKNIQYF.

The chain has TRBV20-1 and TRBJ1-1; without DNA, the TCRdb call of TRBD1 cannot be checked. The CDR3 spans 13 residues. Germline V lookup: CDR1 DFQATT, CDR2 SNEGSKA (reference sequence). The CDR3 region is CSVRGRLNTEAFF.

The J gene is TRBJ2-5, the V gene TRBV28; TCRdb's D call of TRBD2 is untestable without DNA. Germline V CDR1 and CDR2: MDHEN, SYDVKM. The CDR3 extends over 18 amino acids. CDR3 protein: CASSLLSGGRTSQETQYF.

The rearrangement uses TRBV20-1 and TRBJ2-7; the TCRdb D gene call, TRBD2, has no DNA to confirm it. Per germline, CDR1 DFQATT and CDR2 SNEGSKA (reference sequence). The CDR3 spans 15 residues. This CDR3 reads CSASRLAGPSYEQYF.

The CDR3 is CASSLTGYGNTIYF. The chain couples TRBV5-1 to TRBJ1-3; TCRdb names TRBD1, which stays unverified in the absence of DNA. Germline CDR1 and CDR2: SGHRS and YFSETQ. This CDR3 is built from 14 residues.

The chain recombines TRBV6-5 with TRBJ1-5. Germline CDR1 reads MNHEY; CDR2 reads SVGAGI. The CDR3 runs 15 residues. The CDR3 reads CASSYSKTAGQPQHF.

The chain has TRBV27 and TRBJ1-2. The CDR3 length is 14 residues. Germline-derived CDR1 and CDR2 are MNHEY and SMNVEV (reference sequence). This chain's CDR3 is CASSLSGSGAGYTF.

CDR3 residues: CASSQGGFRPLQAFF. This chain links TRBV3-1 with TRBJ1-1; TCRdb's D call, TRBD1, is unchecked because there is no DNA. In germline, CDR1 is LGHDT, CDR2 YNNKEL (reference sequence). There are 15 residues in the CDR3.

The rearrangement joins TRBV3-1 to TRBJ2-4; lacking DNA, the TRBD2 call made by TCRdb goes unchecked. CDR1 and CDR2 (germline): LGHDT, YNNKEL (reference sequence). The CDR3 is 13 amino acids. This CDR3 is CASSQVAGNIQYF. Full variable domain (outside the CDR3, taken from reference TRBV3-1 and TRBJ2-4): DTAVSQTPKYLVTQMGNDKSIKCEQNLGHDTMYWYKQDSKKFLKIMFSYNNKELIINETVPNRFSPKSPDKAHLNLHINSLELGDSAVYFCASSQVAGNIQYFGAGTRLSVL.

The chain links TRBV15 to TRBJ2-3. The CDR3 spans 16 residues. Germline V gene data show CDR1 as LNHNV and CDR2 as YYDKDF (reference sequence). The CDR3 is CATSRDKAVSTDTQYF.

V is TRBV7-2 and J is TRBJ2-5; without DNA, the TCRdb call of TRBD1 cannot be checked. Germline-derived CDR1 and CDR2 are SGHTA and FQGNSA. The CDR3 loop spans 16 amino acids. CDR3 region: CASSLGTGVRVETQYF.

The chain links TRBV20-1 to TRBJ2-1; TCRdb names TRBD2, which stays unverified in the absence of DNA. Germline CDR1 DFQATT, CDR2 SNEGSKA (reference sequence). The CDR3 spans 14 residues. The CDR3: CSATTGLRYNEQFF.

This sequence joins TRBV7-6 and TRBJ1-3; the D call from TCRdb, TRBD1, cannot be confirmed without DNA. CDR3 size: 13 residues. CDR1 and CDR2 (germline): SGHVS, FNYEAQ. CDR3 loop: CASIGGQGNTIYF.

The V and J genes are TRBV5-6 and TRBJ2-1; TCRdb lists TRBD1, though no DNA is available to test this call. The germline gives CDR1 SGHDT, CDR2 YYEEEE. This CDR3 is built from 16 residues. This chain's CDR3 is CASSPRQGNLYNEQFF.

The chain recombines TRBV28 with TRBJ2-7; TCRdb lists TRBD1, though no DNA is available to test this call. The V gene's germline CDR1 is MDHEN and CDR2 SYDVKM. This CDR3 is 15 amino acids long. The CDR3 region is CASSQGTGQHYEQYF.

This chain joins TRBV7-7 and TRBJ2-2; the D gene TCRdb calls, TRBD2, cannot be checked with no DNA. The CDR3 runs 14 residues. Per the germline V gene, CDR1 is SSHAT and CDR2 is FNYEAQ (reference sequence). The CDR3 spells CASRTGLNTGELFF.

The J gene is TRBJ2-3, the V gene TRBV5-1; the D call of TRBD1 rests on TCRdb alone, since no DNA is present to check it. The CDR3 contains 15 residues. Germline V lookup: CDR1 SGHRS, CDR2 YFSETQ. CDR3: CASSPPQVPHDTQYF.

V and J are TRBV6-5 and TRBJ2-3; with no DNA, the TCRdb D assignment of TRBD1 cannot be verified. This CDR3 has 16 residues. Germline V CDR1 and CDR2: MNHEY, SVGAGI. The CDR3 spells CASIVRGTGPGDTQYF.

This rearrangement joins TRBV30 to TRBJ1-6; TCRdb calls TRBD1, which cannot be checked without DNA. The CDR3 sequence is 14 residues long. Germline CDR1 GTSNPN, CDR2 SVGIG (reference sequence). This CDR3 is CAWSVLGGNSPLHF. The entire variable domain, with the rest obtained from reference TRBV30 and TRBJ1-6, is as follows: SQTIHQWPATLVQPVGSPLSLECTVEGTSNPNLYWYRQAAGRGLQLLFYSVGIGQISSEVPQNLSASRPQDRQFILSSKKLLLSDSGFYLCAWSVLGGNSPLHFGNGTRLTVT.

The gene calls are TRBV9 and TRBJ2-4; TCRdb's D gene call, TRBD1, goes unchecked for lack of DNA. The CDR3 runs to 15 residues. Per the germline V gene, CDR1 is SGDLS and CDR2 is YYNGEE. This chain's CDR3 is CASSGRGLAKNIQYF.

J is TRBJ2-1 and V is TRBV29-1; with no DNA, the TCRdb D assignment of TRBD1 cannot be verified. The CDR3 is 14 amino acids. CDR1 SQVTM and CDR2 ANQGSEA come from the germline V gene. CDR3 loop: CSVAGGGYYNEQFF.

The V call is TRBV5-1, the J call TRBJ2-1. The germline V gene has CDR1 SGHRS and CDR2 YFSETQ. CDR3 size: 14 residues. The chain's CDR3 is CASSGPGAYNEQFF.

The CDR3 here is CASSQAVGNSNQPQHF. The chain uses TRBV4-2 and TRBJ1-5. CDR1 and CDR2 from the germline V gene are LGHNA and YNFKEQ. The CDR3 spans 16 residues.